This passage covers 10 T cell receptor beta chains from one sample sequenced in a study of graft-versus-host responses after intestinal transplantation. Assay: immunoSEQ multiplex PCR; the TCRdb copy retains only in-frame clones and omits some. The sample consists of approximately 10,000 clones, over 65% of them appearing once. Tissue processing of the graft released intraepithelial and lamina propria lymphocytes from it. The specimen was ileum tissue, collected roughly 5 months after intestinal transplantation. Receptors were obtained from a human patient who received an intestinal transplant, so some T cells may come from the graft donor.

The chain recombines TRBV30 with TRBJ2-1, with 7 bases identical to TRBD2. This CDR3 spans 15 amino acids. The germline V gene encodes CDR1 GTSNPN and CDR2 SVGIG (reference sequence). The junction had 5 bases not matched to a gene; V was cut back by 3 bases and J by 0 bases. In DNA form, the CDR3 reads TGTGCCTGGAGCCGAGCGGGGCCCTCCTACAATGAGCAGTTCTTC. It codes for CAWSRAGPSYNEQFF. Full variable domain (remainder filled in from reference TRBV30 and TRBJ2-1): SQTIHQWPATLVQPVGSPLSLECTVEGTSNPNLYWYRQAAGRGLQLLFYSVGIGQISSEVPQNLSASRPQDRQFILSSKKLLLSDSGFYLCAWSRAGPSYNEQFFGPGTRLTVL.

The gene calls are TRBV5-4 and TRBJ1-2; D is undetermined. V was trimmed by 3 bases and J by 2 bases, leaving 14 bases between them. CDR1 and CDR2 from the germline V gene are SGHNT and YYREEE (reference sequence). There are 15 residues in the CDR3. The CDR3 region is CASSWSGVANYGYTF. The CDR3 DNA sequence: TGTGCCAGCAGCTGGAGCGGGGTGGCGAACTATGGCTACACCTTC.

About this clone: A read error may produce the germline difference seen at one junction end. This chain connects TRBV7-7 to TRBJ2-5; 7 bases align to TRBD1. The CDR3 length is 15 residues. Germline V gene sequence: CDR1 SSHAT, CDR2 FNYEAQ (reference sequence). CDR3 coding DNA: TGTGCTAGCAGCCTAGGGGGCACCTCCCAAGAGACCCAGTACTTC. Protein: CASSLGGTSQETQYF.

CDR3 region: CASSSRGGATTDTQYF. The CDR3 bases are TGTGCCAGCAGCTCCCGCGGGGGGGCAACCACAGATACGCAGTATTTT. V is TRBV7-3 and J is TRBJ2-3, with 9 bases aligning to TRBD2. Looked up from germline, CDR1 is SGHTA and CDR2 is FQGTGA. There are 16 residues in the CDR3. V dropped 4 bases and J dropped 2; count of bases not matched to a gene: 7.

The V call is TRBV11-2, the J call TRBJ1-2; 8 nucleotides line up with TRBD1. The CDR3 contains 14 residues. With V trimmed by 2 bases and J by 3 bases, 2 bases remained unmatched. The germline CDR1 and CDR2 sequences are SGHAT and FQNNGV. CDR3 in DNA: TGTGCCAGCAGCTTAACAGGGGGGGACTATGGCTACACCTTC. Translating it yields CASSLTGGDYGYTF.

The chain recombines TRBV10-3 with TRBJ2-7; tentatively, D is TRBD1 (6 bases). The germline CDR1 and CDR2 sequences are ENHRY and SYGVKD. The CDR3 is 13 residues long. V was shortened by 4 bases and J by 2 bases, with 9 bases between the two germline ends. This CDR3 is CAISAGTPYEQYF. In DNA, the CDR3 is TGTGCCATCAGTGCCGGGACACCCTACGAGCAGTACTTC.

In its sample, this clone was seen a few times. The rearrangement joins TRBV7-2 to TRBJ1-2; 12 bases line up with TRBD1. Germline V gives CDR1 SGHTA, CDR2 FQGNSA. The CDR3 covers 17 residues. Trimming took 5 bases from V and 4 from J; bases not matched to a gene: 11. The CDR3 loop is CASSQPDRDRGLYGYTF. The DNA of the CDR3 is TGTGCCAGCAGCCAGCCCGACCGGGACAGGGGGCTCTATGGCTACACCTTC.

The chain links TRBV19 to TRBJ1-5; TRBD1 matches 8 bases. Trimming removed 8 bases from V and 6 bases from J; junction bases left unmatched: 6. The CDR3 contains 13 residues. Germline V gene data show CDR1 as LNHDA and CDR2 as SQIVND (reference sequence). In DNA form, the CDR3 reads TGTGCCAGTGAGGACAGGGAAAGTCAGCCCCAGCATTTT. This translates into CASEDRESQPQHF.

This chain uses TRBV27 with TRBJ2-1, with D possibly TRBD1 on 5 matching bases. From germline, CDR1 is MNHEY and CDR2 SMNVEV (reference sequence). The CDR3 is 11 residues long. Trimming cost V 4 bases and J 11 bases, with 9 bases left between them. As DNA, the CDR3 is TGTGCCAGCAGTTCCCAGGGCCAGCAGTTCTTC. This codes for CASSSQGQQFF.

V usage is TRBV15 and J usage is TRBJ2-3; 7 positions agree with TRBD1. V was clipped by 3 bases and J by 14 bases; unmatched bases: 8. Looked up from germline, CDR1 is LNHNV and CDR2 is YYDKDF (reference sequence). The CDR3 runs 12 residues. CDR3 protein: CATSSYPGTAYF. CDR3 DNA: TGTGCCACCAGCAGCTATCCCGGGACAGCGTATTTT.